This T cell receptor beta chain was captured by sequencing in a study of T cells in Graves' hyperthyroidism and ophthalmopathy. Amplification targeted TCR beta CDR3 regions from RNA transcripts. HTBI primers were employed in a first-round RT-PCR of the TCR CDR3. TCRdb re-called the multiplex PCR reads with MiXCR, one entry per CDR3 protein. This table has roughly 650,000 distinct CDR3 sequences, 16% appearing once. This clonotype was counted ten times or more. The CDR3 has 13 residues. Trimming removed 2 bases from V and 2 bases from J, with 6 bases in between. The sequence came from a woman in her thirties or forties with Graves' ophthalmopathy. Sequenced input: blood. The genes are TRBV12-3 or TRBV12-4 and TRBJ1-1, with D unclear. The CDR3 region has the DNA TGTGCCAGCAGTTTAATCGCTAACACTGAAGCTTTCTTT. Its protein product is CASSLIANTEAFF.